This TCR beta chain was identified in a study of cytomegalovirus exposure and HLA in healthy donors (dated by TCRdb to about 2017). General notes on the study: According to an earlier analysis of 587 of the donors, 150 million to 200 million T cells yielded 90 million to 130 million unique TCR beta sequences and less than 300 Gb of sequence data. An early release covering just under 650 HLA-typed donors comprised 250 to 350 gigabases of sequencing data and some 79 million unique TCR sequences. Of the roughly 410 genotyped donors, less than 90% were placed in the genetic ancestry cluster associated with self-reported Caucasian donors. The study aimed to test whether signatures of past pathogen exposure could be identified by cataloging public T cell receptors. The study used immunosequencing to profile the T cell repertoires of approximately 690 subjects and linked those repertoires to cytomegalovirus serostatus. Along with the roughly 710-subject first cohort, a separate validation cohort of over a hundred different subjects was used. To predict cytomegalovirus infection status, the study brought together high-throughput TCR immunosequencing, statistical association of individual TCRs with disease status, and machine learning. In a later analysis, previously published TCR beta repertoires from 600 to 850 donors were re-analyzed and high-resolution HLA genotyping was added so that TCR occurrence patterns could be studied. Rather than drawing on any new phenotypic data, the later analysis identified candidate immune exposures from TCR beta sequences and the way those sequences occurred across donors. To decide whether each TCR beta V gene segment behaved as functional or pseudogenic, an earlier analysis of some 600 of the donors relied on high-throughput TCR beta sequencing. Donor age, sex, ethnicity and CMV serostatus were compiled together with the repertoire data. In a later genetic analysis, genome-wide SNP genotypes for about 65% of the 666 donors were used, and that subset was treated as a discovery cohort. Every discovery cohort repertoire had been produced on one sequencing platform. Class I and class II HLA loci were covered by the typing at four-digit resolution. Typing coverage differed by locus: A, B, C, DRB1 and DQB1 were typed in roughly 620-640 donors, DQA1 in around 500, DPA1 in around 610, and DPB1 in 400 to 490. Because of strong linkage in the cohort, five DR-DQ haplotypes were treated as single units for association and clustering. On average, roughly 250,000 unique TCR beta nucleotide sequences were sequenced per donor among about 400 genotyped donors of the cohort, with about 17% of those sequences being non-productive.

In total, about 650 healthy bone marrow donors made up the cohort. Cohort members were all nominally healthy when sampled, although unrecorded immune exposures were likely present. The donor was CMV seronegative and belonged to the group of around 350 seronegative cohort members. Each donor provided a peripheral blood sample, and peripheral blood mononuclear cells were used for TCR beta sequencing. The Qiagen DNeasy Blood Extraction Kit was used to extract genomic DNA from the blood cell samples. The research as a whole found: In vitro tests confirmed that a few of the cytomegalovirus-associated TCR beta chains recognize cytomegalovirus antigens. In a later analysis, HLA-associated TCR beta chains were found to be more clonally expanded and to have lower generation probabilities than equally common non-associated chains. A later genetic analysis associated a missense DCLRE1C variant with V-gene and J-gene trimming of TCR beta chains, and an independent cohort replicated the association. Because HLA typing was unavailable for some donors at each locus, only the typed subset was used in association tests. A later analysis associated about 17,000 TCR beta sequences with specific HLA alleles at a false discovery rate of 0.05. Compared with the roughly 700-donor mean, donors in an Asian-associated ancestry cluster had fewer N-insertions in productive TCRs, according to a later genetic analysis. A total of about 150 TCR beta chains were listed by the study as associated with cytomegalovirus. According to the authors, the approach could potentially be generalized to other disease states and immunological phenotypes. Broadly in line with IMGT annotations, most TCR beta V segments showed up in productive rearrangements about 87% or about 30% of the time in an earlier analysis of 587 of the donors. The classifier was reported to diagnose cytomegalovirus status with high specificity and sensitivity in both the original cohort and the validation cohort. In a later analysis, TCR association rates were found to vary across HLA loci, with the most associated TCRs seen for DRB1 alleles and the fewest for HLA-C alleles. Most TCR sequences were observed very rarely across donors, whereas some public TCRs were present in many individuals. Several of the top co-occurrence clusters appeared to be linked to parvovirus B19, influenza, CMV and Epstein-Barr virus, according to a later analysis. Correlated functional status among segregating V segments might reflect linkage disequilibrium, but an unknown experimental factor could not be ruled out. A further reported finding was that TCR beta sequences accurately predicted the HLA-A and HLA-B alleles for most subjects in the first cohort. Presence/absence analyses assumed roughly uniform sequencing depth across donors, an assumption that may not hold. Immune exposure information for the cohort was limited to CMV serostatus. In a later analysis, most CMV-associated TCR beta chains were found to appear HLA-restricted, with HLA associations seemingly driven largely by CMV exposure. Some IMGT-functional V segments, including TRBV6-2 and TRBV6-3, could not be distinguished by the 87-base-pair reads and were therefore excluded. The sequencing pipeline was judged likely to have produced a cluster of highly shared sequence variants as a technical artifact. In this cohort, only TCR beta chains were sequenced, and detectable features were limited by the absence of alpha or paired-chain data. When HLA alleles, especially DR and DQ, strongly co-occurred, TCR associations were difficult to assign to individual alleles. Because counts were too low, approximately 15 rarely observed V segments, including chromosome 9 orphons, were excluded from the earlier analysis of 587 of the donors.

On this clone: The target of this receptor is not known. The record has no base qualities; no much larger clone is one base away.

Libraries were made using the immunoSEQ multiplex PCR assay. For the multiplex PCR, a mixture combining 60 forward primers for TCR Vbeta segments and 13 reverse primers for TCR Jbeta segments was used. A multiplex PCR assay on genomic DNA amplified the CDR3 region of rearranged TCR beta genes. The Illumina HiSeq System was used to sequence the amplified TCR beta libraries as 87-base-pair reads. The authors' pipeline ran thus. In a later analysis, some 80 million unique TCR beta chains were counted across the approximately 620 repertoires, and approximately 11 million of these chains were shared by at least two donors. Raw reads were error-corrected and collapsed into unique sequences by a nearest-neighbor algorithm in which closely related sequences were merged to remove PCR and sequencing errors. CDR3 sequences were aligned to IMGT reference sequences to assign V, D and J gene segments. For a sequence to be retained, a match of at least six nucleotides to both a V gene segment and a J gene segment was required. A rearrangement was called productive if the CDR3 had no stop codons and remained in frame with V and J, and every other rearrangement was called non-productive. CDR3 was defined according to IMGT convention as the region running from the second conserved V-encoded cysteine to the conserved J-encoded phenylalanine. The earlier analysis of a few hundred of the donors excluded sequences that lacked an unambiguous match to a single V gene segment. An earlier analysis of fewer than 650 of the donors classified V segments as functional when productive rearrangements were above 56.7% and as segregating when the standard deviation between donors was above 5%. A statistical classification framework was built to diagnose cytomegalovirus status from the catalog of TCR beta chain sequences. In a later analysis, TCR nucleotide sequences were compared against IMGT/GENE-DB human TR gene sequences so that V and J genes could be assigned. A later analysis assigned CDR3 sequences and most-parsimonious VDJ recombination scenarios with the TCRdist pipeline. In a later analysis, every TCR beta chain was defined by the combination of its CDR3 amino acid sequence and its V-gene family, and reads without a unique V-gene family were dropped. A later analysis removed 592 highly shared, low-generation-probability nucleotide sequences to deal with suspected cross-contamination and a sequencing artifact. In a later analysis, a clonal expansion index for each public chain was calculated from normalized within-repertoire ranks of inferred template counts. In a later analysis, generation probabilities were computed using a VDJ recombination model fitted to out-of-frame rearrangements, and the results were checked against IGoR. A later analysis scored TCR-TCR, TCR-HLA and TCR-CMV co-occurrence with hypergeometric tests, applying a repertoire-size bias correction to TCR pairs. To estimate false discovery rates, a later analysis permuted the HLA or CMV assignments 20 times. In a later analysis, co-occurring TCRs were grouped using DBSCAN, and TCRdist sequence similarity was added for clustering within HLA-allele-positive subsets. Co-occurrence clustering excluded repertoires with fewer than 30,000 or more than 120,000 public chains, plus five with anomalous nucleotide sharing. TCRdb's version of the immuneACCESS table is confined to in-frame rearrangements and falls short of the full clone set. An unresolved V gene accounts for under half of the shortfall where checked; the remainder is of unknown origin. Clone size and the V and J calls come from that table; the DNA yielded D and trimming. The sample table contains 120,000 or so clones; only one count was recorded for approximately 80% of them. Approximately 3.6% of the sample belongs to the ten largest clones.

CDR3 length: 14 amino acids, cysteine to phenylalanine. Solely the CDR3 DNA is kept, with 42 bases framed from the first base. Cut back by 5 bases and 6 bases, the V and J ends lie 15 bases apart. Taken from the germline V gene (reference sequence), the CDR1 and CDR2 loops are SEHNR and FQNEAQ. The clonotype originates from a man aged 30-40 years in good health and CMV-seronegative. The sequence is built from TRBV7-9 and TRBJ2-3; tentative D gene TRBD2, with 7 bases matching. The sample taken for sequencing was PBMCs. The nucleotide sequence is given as TGTGCCAGCAGCATAACGGGGGGCCGGGATACGCAGTATTTT. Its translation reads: CASSITGGRDTQYF.